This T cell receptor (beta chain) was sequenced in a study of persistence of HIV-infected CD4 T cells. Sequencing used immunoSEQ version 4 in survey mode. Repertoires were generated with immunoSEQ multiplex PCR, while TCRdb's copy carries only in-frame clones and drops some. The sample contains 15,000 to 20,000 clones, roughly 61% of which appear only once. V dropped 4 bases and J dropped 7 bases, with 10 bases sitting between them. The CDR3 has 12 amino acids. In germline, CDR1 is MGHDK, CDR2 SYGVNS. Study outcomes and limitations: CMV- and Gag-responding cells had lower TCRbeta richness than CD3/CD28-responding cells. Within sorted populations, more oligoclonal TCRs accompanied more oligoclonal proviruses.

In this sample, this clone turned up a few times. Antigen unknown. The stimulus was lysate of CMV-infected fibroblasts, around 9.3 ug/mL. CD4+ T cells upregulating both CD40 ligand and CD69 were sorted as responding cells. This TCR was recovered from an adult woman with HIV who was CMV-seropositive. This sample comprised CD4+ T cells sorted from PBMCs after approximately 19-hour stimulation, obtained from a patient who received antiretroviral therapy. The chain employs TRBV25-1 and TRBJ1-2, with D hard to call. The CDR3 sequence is CASSGTKSGYTF. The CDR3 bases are TGTGCCAGCAGTGGAACAAAGTCTGGCTACACCTTC.